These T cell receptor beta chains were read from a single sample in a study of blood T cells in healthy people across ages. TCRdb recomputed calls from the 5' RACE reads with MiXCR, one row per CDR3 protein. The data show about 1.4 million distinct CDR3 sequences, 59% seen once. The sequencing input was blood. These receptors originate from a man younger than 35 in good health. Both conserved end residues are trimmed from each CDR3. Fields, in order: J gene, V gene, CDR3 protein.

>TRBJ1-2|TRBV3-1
ASSQGRTVGYT
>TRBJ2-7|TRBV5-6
ASSLTLGEQY
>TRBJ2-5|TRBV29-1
SVETTGLQQETQY
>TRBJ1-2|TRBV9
ASSVAELRYGYT
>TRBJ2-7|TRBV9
ASSLGDSGDEQY
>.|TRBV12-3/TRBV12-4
ASSLVSASGIKETQY
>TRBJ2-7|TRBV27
AIGMPGAQY
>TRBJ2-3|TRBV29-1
SVGGWGTDTQY
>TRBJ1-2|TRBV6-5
ASSETAGLVGYT
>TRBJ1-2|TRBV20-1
SARQGVSYGYT
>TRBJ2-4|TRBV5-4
ASSIDRAKNIQY
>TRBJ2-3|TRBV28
ASSFRGRGLSDTQY
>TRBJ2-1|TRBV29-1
SGRTSGGYNEQF
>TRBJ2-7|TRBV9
ASFDYEQY
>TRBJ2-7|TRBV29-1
SVIGTGDYEQY
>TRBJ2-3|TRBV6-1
ASKTGTSVKDTQY
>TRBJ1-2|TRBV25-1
ASGGGTGGYT
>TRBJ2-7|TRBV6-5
ASTGRGPYEQY
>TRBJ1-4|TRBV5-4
ASSFRDTQEKLF
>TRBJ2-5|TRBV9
ASSVASGSPETQY